These 9 T cell receptor beta chains were all obtained from the same sample, sequenced in a study of shared clonotypes between healthy human individuals. Sequenced by immunoSEQ multiplex PCR; TCRdb stores in-frame clones only, minus some. The sample consists of a few million clones, 85% to 95% of them appearing once. Sequencing input: naive CD4+ T cells sorted from blood. Regarding subset: CD45RA+ positively selected. These receptors were taken from a man aged 18 to 30 in good health.

The genes are TRBV6-6 and TRBJ1-6, with D possibly being TRBD1 (6 bases). Germline V lookup: CDR1 MNHNY, CDR2 SVGAGI (reference sequence). CDR3 length: 15 residues. V shed 5 bases and J shed 7 bases, with 15 bases lying between them. This CDR3 is CASSTGGQGNSPLHF. Written as DNA, the CDR3 is TGTGCCAGCAGTACTGGGGGCCAGGGGAATTCACCCCTCCACTTT.

The chain combines TRBV6-1 with TRBJ1-5; tentatively, D is TRBD1 (5 bases). The CDR3 consists of 14 residues. With 2 bases removed from V and 7 bases from J, the gap between germline ends came to 12 bases. Germline V gene data show CDR1 as MNHNS and CDR2 as SASEGT. The CDR3 protein is CASSETAGYQPQHF. The CDR3, as DNA: TGTGCCAGCAGTGAAACGGCAGGGTACCAGCCCCAGCATTTT.

Points on this clone: Because the CDR3's place on the DNA is in doubt, the DNA is left out and the CDR3 is given as listed by TCRdb. Other DNA sequences in this sample translate to the same CDR3. This rearrangement joins TRBV5-6 to TRBJ1-2; no check of the table's D call, TRBD1, against the DNA was made. The CDR3 adds up to 13 amino acids, both ends counted. Germline CDR1 reads SGHDT; CDR2 reads YYEEEE. This chain's CDR3 is CASSLVGQGAHTF.

This clone has more than one count but fewer than ten. This chain connects TRBV30 to TRBJ1-5, with D possibly TRBD1 on 6 matching bases. In germline, CDR1 is GTSNPN, CDR2 SVGIG (reference sequence). The CDR3 runs to 14 residues. V was trimmed by 0 bases and J by 6 bases, leaving 12 bases between them. DNA of the CDR3: TGTGCCTGGAGTGTTTGGGGGGGCAGTCAGCCCCAGCATTTT. It specifies CAWSVWGGSQPQHF.

The chain joins TRBV27 to TRBJ1-5; 12 nucleotides align to TRBD1. V trimming: 8 bases; J trimming: 6 bases; junction bases outside the gene matches: 11. The CDR3 totals 16 residues. Germline V gives CDR1 MNHEY, CDR2 SMNVEV (reference sequence). The CDR3 spells CASSDLGQGASQPQHF. The CDR3 DNA reads as TGTGCCAGCTCCGATCTGGGACAGGGGGCAAGTCAGCCCCAGCATTTT.

This chain joins TRBV18 and TRBJ2-4, with D possibly TRBD1 on 5 matching bases. This CDR3 is 13 amino acids long. Per germline, CDR1 KGHSH and CDR2 LQKENI. The V and J ends lost 3 bases and 9 bases respectively, with 12 bases between them. The CDR3 loop is CASSPGRVGIQYF. The DNA for the CDR3 is TGTGCCAGCTCACCCGGCAGGGTGGGCATTCAGTACTTC.

The CDR3 DNA follows: TGTGCCAGCAGCCCAGCGGGGTACACTCAAGAGACCCAGTACTTC. Translating it yields CASSPAGYTQETQYF. The rearrangement links TRBV7-3 to TRBJ2-5, with 7 bases fitting TRBD2. The CDR3 is 15 residues long. The junction had 8 bases not matched to a gene; V was cut back by 5 bases and J by 2 bases. The germline V gene has CDR1 SGHTA and CDR2 FQGTGA.

The chain couples TRBV6-5 to TRBJ1-1; weak D call: TRBD1 (6 bases). Per germline, CDR1 MNHEY and CDR2 SVGAGI. The CDR3 consists of 15 residues. V gave up 2 bases and J gave up 5 bases, with 15 bases separating them. The CDR3 reads CASSYGGGRGTEAFF. The CDR3 DNA is TGTGCCAGCAGTTACGGGGGCGGCCGAGGAACTGAAGCTTTCTTT.

The chain is built from TRBV4-3 and TRBJ1-2; 8 bases map to TRBD1. Trimming cost V 3 bases and J 3 bases; bases outside gene matches: 3. The CDR3 extends over 14 amino acids. The germline CDR1 and CDR2 sequences are LGHNA and YSLEER. The CDR3 DNA sequence: TGCGCCAGCAGCCACGGACAGGGCGACTATGGCTACACCTTC. It encodes CASSHGQGDYGYTF.